This is a list of T cell receptor beta chains from one sample in a study of T cell responses to AZD1222 COVID-19 vaccine. Profiling relied on immunoSEQ multiplex PCR, and the TCRdb table lists in-frame clones only, not all of them. The sample shows approximately 80,000 clones, around 85% of them seen only once. Sequencing used peripheral blood, obtained 28 days after the second AZD1222 dose. The receptors derive from an adult who received the AZD1222 COVID-19 vaccine. CDR3s include the opening cysteine and the closing phenylalanine or tryptophan. The D gene is left open where the match is weak. Rows may omit the clone size; those that give it use once, few, many or a size class.

TRBV7-8	once	NA	TRBJ1-2	CASSFRRDYSYGYTF	TGTGCCAGCAGCTTTCGCAGGGACTACTCCTATGGCTACACCTTC
TRBV11-3	NA	NA	TRBJ2-6	CASSLRKGSTGANVLTF	TGTGCCAGCAGCTTAAGAAAAGGGTCTACTGGGGCCAACGTCCTGACTTTC
TRBV28	NA	NA	TRBJ1-2	CASSNGVYGYTF	TGTGCCAGCAGTAACGGGGTCTATGGCTACACCTTC
TRBV5-8	once	TRBD1	TRBJ2-1	CASRDDRVGNEQFF	TGTGCCAGCAGAGACGACAGGGTGGGGAATGAGCAGTTCTTC
TRBV5-6	large	NA	TRBJ2-7	CASSLELVTYEQYF	TGTGCCAGCAGCTTGGAACTAGTCACCTACGAGCAGTACTTC
TRBV5-6	NA	TRBD1	TRBJ1-2	CASSWGDRYYGYTF	TGTGCCAGCAGCTGGGGGGACAGATACTATGGCTACACCTTT
TRBV6-5	NA	TRBD1	TRBJ1-6	CASSQTGGGSPLHF	TGTGCCAGCAGTCAAACAGGGGGAGGTTCACCCCTCCACTTT
TRBV14	NA	NA	TRBJ1-1	CASSQVGANTEAFF	TGTGCCAGCAGCCAAGTAGGGGCTAACACTGAAGCTTTCTTT
TRBV29-1	NA	NA	TRBJ1-2	CSGRRDEAGYTF	TGCAGCGGGAGGAGGGATGAAGCTGGCTACACCTTC
TRBV5-1	NA	NA	TRBJ2-3	CASSLEQVSTDTQYF	TGCGCCAGCAGCTTGGAACAGGTTAGCACAGATACGCAGTATTTT
TRBV5-4	NA	NA	TRBJ1-1	CASSLGRGTEAFF	TGTGCCAGCAGCTTGGGCAGAGGCACTGAAGCTTTCTTT